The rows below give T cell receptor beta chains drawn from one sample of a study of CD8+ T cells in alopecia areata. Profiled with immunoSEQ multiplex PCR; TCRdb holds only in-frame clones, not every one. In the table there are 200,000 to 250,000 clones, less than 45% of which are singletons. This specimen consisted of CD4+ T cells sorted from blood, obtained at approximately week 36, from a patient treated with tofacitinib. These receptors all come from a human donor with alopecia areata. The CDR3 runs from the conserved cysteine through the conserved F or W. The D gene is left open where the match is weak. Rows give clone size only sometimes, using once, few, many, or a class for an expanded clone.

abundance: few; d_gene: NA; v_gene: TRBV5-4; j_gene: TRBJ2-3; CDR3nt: TGTGCCAGCAGCCCCAACGGCGACAGCACAGATACGCAGTATTTT; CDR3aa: CASSPNGDSTDTQYF
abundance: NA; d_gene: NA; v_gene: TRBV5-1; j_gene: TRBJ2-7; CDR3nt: TGCGCCAGCAGCCCCGGGGCAGGGTTTACCTACGAGCAGTACTTC; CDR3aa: CASSPGAGFTYEQYF
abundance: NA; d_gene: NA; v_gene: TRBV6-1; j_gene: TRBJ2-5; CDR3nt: TGTGCCAGCAGTGAAGCGGGCGTACTTCTAGGTTACTTC; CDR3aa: CASSEAGVLLGYF
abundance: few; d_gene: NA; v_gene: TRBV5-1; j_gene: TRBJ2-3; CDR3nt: TGCGCCAGCAGCTTGGGGCCCAGCACAGATACGCAGTATTTT; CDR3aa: CASSLGPSTDTQYF
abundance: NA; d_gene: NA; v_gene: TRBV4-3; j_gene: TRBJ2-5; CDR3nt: TGCGCCAGCAGCCAAGATAGGAGGGAGACCCAGTACTTC; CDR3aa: CASSQDRRETQYF
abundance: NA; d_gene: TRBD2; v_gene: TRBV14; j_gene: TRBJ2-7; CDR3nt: TGTGCCAGCAGCCAACGGTTCTCGCGGGAGGGGCACGAGCAGTACTTC; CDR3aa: CASSQRFSREGHEQYF
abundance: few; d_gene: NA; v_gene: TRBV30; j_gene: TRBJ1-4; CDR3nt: TGTGCCTGGACAGGAGGTGTCACTAATGAAAAACTGTTTTTT; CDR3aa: CAWTGGVTNEKLFF
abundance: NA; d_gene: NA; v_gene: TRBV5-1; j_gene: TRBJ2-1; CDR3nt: TGCGCCAGCAACCCTACGGGGCAAGGCAATGAGCAGTTCTTC; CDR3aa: CASNPTGQGNEQFF
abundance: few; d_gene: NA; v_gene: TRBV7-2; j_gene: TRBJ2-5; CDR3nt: TGTGCCAGCAGCTTAGCGGGAGAGAAAGAGACCCAGTACTTC; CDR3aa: CASSLAGEKETQYF
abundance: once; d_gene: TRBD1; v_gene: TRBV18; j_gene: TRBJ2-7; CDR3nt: TGTGCCAGCTCACCCCCAACGACAGGGAGCGAGCAGTACTTC; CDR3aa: CASSPPTTGSEQYF
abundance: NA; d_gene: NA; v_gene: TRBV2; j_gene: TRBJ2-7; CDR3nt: TGTGCCAGCAGTGGAAGGGACGAGCAGTACTTC; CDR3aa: CASSGRDEQYF
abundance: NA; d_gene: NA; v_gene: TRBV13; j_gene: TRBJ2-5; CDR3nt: TGTGCCAGCAGCTTACCAGGGATAGAGACCCAGTACTTC; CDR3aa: CASSLPGIETQYF
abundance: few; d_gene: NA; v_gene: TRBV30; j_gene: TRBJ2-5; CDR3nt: TGTGCCTGGAGTGTAGCTAGCACGAAGACCCAGTACTTC; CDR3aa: CAWSVASTKTQYF
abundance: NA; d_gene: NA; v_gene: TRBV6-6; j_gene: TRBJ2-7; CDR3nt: TGTGCCAGCAGTTATCGGTTGGTTCCCTACGAGCAGTACTTC; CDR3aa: CASSYRLVPYEQYF
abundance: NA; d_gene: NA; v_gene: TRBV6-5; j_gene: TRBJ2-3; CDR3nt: TGTGCCGGCGGTATCCAGGGGCCCACAGATACGCAGTATTTT; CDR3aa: CAGGIQGPTDTQYF
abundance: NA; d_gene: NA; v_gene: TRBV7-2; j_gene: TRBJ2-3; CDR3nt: TGTGCCAGCAGCCGAATCCCTGGAGATACGCAGTATTTT; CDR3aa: CASSRIPGDTQYF
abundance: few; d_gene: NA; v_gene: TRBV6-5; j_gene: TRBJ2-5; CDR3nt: TGTGCCAGCACCCAGAGGGAGACCCAGTACTTC; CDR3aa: CASTQRETQYF
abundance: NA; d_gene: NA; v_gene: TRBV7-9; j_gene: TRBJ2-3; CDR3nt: TGTGCCAGCAGCTTAGGACAGACCACAGATACGCAGTATTTT; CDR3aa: CASSLGQTTDTQYF
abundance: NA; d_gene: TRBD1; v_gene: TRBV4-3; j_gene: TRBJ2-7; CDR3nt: TGCGCCAGCAGCCAAATCAGGGGGCATAGCTCCTACGAGCAGTACTTC; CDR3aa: CASSQIRGHSSYEQYF
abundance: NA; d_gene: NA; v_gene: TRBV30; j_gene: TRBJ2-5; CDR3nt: TGTGCCTGGAGTGCGCGGATGCAAGAGACCCAGTACTTC; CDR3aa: CAWSARMQETQYF
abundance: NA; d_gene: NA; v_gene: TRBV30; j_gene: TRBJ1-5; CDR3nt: TGTGCCTGGAGTCTTCCAGATAGCAATCAGCCCCAGCATTTT; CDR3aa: CAWSLPDSNQPQHF
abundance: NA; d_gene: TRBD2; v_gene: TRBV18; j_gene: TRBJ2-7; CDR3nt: TGTGCCAGCTCATCGGGACTAGCGGGAGAAAACGAGCAGTACTTC; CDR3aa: CASSSGLAGENEQYF
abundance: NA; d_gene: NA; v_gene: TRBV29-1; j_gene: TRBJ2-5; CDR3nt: TGCAGCGTTGGCAGAGGGCAAGAGACCCAGTACTTC; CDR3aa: CSVGRGQETQYF
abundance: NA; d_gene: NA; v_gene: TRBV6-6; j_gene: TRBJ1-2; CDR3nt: TGTGCCAGCAGTTACCAGGTAGTCTACTATGGCTACACCTTC; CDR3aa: CASSYQVVYYGYTF
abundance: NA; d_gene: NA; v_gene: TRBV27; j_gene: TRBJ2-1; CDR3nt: TGTGCCAGCAGTTTAGAGGCAGGTTATGAGCAGTTCTTC; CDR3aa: CASSLEAGYEQFF
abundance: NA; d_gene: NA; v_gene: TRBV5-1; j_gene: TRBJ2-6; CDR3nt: TGCGCCAGCAGCGCGACTAGTTCTGGGGCCAACGTCCTGACTTTC; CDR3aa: CASSATSSGANVLTF
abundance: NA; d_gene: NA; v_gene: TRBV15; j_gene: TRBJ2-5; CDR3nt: TGTGCCACCAGCAGAGATAGGGGTATACAAGAGACCCAGTACTTC; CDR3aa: CATSRDRGIQETQYF
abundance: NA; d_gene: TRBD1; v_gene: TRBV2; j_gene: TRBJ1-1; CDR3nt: TGTGCCAGCAGGGCGACAGGGTACACTGAAGCTTTCTTT; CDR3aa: CASRATGYTEAFF
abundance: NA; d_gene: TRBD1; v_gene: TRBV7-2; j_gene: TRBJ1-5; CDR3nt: TGTGCCAGCACCGTTCGACAGGGCGGTCAGCCCCAGCATTTT; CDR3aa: CASTVRQGGQPQHF
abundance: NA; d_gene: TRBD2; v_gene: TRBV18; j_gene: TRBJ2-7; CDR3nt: TGTGCCAGCTCACCCGGGACTAGCGGGACCATGGGGCAGTACTTC; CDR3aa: CASSPGTSGTMGQYF
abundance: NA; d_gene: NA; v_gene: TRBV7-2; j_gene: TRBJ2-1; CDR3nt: TGTGCCAGCAGCTTTAGGTCATGGAATGAGCAGTTCTTC; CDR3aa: CASSFRSWNEQFF